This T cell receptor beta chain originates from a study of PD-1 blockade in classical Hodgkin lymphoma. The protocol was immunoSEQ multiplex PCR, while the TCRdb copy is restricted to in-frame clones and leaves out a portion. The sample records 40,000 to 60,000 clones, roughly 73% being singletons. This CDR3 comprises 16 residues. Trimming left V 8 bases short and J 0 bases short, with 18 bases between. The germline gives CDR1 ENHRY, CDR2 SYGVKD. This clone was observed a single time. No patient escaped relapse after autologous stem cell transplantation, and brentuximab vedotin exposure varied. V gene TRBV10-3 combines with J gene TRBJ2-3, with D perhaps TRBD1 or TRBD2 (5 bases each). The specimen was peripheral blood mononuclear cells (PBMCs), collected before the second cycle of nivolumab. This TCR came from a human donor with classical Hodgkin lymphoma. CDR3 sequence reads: CAIRRTGPSSTDTQYF. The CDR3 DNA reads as TGTGCCATCCGTCGAACGGGGCCTTCTAGCACAGATACGCAGTATTTT.